The next 7 T cell receptor beta chains were all read from a single sample in a study of immune heterogeneity within non-small cell lung tumors. Template came from bulk tumor genomic DNA, at roughly 600 ng per sample. Several spatially distant biopsies were obtained per primary tumor intraoperatively. The patients were newly diagnosed with non-small cell lung cancer, had not been treated, and had curative surgery. For the TCR beta CDR3, multiplex PCR with 32 V and 13 J primers performed the amplification. Each CDR3 protein is one row after TCRdb ran MiXCR on the multiplex PCR reads. The table records 2,000 to 2,500 distinct CDR3 sequences, nearly 35% of them present only once. The sample was lung tumor tissue. The receptors stem from a man between 65 and 79 years old with non-small cell lung cancer.

As to this clonotype: Relative to the germline gene, one junction end is altered; a read error may explain this. V and J are TRBV28 and TRBJ2-7; D is possibly TRBD1 (6 bases). The CDR3 extends over 14 amino acids. The V gene's germline CDR1 is MDHEN and CDR2 SYDVKM. CDR3 nucleotide sequence: TGCGCCAGCAGTCCTGGGACATTCCGCTACGAGCAGTACTTC. Its translation: CASSPGTFRYEQYF.

The rearrangement links TRBV2 to TRBJ1-1, with TRBD1 identical over 7 bases. The CDR3 runs to 14 residues. Germline values: CDR1 SNHLY, CDR2 FYNNEI. V shed 6 bases, J shed 2 bases, and the junction held 6 bases outside the gene matches. CDR3 amino acids: CASRENRGNTEAFF. Here the CDR3 DNA reads TGTGCCAGCAGGGAAAACAGGGGTAACACTGAAGCTTTCTTT.

This clonotype was recorded a few times. The chain joins TRBV6-1 to TRBJ2-7; 12 bases line up with TRBD2. The CDR3 totals 17 residues. Germline trimming cut 5 bases from V and 6 bases from J; bases unmatched to any gene: 14. Germline assignment: CDR1 MNHNS and CDR2 SASEGT. Here the CDR3 reads CASSSSGGAFYPFEQYF. The CDR3 DNA reads as TGTGCCAGCAGTTCTAGCGGGGGGGCTTTCTATCCCTTCGAGCAGTACTTC.

In its sample, this clonotype is medium-sized. CDR3 nucleotides: TGTGCCAGCAGCTCCCAGGGTTGGACTGAAGCTTTCTTT. It encodes CASSSQGWTEAFF. The genes are TRBV7-9 and TRBJ1-1, with TRBD1 as a possible D gene (5 bases). Germline assignment: CDR1 SEHNR and CDR2 FQNEAQ (reference sequence). The CDR3 has 13 residues. V was pared by 4 bases and J by 5 bases, with 11 bases between.

J is TRBJ1-2 and V is TRBV28; 7 positions match TRBD1. The CDR3 totals 14 residues. Germline CDR1 is MDHEN and CDR2 is SYDVKM. With V trimmed by 6 bases and J by 4 bases, 8 bases remained unmatched. The CDR3, as DNA: TGTGCCAGCAGGCTTCTACAGGGGACCTATGGCTACACCTTC. Protein sequence: CASRLLQGTYGYTF.

This clonotype was counted only a few times. CDR3 protein: CASSYSGPGEQFF. The CDR3, as DNA: TGTGCCAGCAGTTACTCGGGCCCAGGGGAGCAGTTCTTC. The chain has TRBV6-5 and TRBJ2-1; a weak D match, TRBD1 (5 bases). The germline V gene has CDR1 MNHEY and CDR2 SVGAGI. With 0 bases removed from V and 10 bases from J, the gap between germline ends came to 10 bases. The CDR3 runs 13 residues.

By its share, this clonotype is medium-sized (0.01 to 0.1%). The chain uses TRBV30 and TRBJ2-7, with TRBD2 matching over 8 bases. This CDR3 spans 15 amino acids. V lost 0 bases, J lost 0 bases, and 4 bases stayed unmatched. Per germline, CDR1 GTSNPN and CDR2 SVGIG (reference sequence). The CDR3 DNA reads TGTGCCTGGAGTGTAGCGGGGGCCTTCTCCTACGAGCAGTACTTC. Translation gives CAWSVAGAFSYEQYF.